The clone carrying this TCR beta chain was detected only a few times. The antigen is unknown. This sample was included in a study of post-analysis software for immune sequencing data. Study as a whole: Clinical courses comprised relapsing-remitting, secondary progressive and progressive-relapsing multiple sclerosis.

Deletions cut 0 bases from V and 4 bases from J, with 11 bases between. CDR1 and CDR2 (germline): SGDLS, YYNGEE. The CDR3 has 15 residues. Study-wide results and caveats: Patients showed TRBV5-6, TRBV5-1 and TRBV20-1 among four to six TRBV segments more frequent than in controls.

TCR beta cDNA libraries had unique molecular identifiers. One entry per CDR3 protein results from TCRdb running MiXCR on the PCR reads. The table records about 770,000 distinct CDR3 sequences, 46% of them present only once. Sequenced sample: blood. The rearrangement joins TRBV9 to TRBJ2-1; D remains ambiguous. The clonotype comes from a girl aged 10-17 years with multiple sclerosis. The CDR3 here is CASSVEGSPYNEQFF. The CDR3 coding sequence is TGTGCCAGCAGCGTAGAGGGTAGTCCTTACAATGAGCAGTTCTTC.